The next 15 T cell receptor delta chains were all read from a single sample in a study of Vδ1+ human thymocytes. The study, taken as a whole, reports: Thymic TRG and TRD repertoires appeared highly polyclonal, with Gaussian CDR3 length distributions.

Extracted RNA was reverse transcribed into cDNA. Pooled V-gene forward primers with one constant-region reverse primer generated the CDR3 amplicons by multiplex PCR. TCRdb used CATT to re-call clones from the multiplex PCR reads. The sample contains over 45,000 delta-chain clones, more than 13% of which appear only once. No antigen has been assigned to these receptors. Sequences were obtained from Vdelta1+ gamma-delta thymocytes from the thymus. Subset noted: FACS-sorted CD3+ TCRalphabeta- TCRVdelta1+ TCRVdelta2- thymocytes. The receptors derive from a girl less than two years old who had congenital heart surgery.

This clone was observed a handful of times. This rearrangement joins TRDV2 to TRDJ1; TRDD3 is a possible D gene (6 bases). V was pared by 4 bases and J by 0 bases, with 11 bases between. CDR3 size: 14 residues. Germline V gene data show CDR1 as GEAIGNYY and CDR2 as EKD. The CDR3: CACDQGIYTDKLIF. CDR3 DNA: TGTGCCTGTGATCAAGGGATATACACCGATAAACTCATCTTT.

This clone was seen a few times. The chain couples TRDV1 to TRDJ1; 10 bases agree with TRDD3. CDR1 and CDR2 from the germline V gene are TSWWSYY and QGS. Losses at the gene ends were 1 base for V and 2 bases for J; bases not matched to a gene: 13. The CDR3 runs to 19 residues. This CDR3 reads CALGEPPLPKGDTTDKLIF. The CDR3 DNA sequence: TGTGCTCTTGGGGAACCCCCCCTGCCAAAGGGGGATACGACCGATAAACTCATCTTT.

Only a few counts were recorded for this clone. The chain has TRDV1 and TRDJ1; D assignment may be TRDD2 or TRDD3 (7 bases each). The V gene lost 4 bases and the J gene lost 0 bases, with 27 bases spanning the gap. Germline lookup yields CDR1 TSWWSYY and CDR2 QGS. The CDR3 is 20 residues long. The CDR3 DNA follows: TGTGCTCTTGGGGGGGTTTCCTACTTCAGTACTGGGGAAGACACCGATAAACTCATCTTT. This codes for CALGGVSYFSTGEDTDKLIF.

This clone was seen a handful of times. The chain uses TRDV2 and TRDJ1; tentative D call: TRDD3 (6 bases). The CDR3 has 19 residues. Germline CDR1 is GEAIGNYY and CDR2 is EKD. V lost 1 base and J 4 bases, leaving 27 bases between the germline ends. The CDR3 spells CACDTSSILLFTGSDKLIF. DNA of the CDR3: TGTGCCTGTGACACGTCCTCGATCCTTCTTTTTACTGGGAGCGATAAACTCATCTTT.

V gene TRDV1 combines with J gene TRDJ1; D tentatively fits TRDD2 or TRDD3 (6 bases each). Germline V gene sequence: CDR1 TSWWSYY, CDR2 QGS. V dropped 2 bases and J dropped 0 bases, with 22 bases sitting between them. The CDR3 consists of 19 residues. Written as DNA, the CDR3 is TGTGCTCTTGGGGAATTAGACTCCTACGGGATAGCGTACACCGATAAACTCATCTTT. This encodes CALGELDSYGIAYTDKLIF.

This clone was detected a few times. The chain has TRDV1 and TRDJ1; 7 bases agree with TRDD3. Germline V gene data show CDR1 as TSWWSYY and CDR2 as QGS. Germline trimming cut 0 bases from V and 10 bases from J; bases unmatched to any gene: 23. This CDR3 region has 19 residues. The CDR3 sequence is CALGELSDPAYWGKQILIF. The CDR3 nucleotides read TGTGCTCTTGGGGAACTAAGCGATCCTGCGTACTGGGGAAAACAGATACTCATCTTT.

The V and J genes are TRDV1 and TRDJ1; 10 bases fit TRDD3. This CDR3 has 21 amino acids. CDR1 TSWWSYY and CDR2 QGS come from the germline V gene. V was pared by 4 bases and J by 2 bases, with 22 bases of the junction left unmatched. CDR3 loop: CALGVRGPFLLVLGDTDKLIF. The CDR3 DNA is TGTGCTCTTGGGGTCCGCGGCCCCTTCCTCCTCGTACTGGGGGATACCGATAAACTCATCTTT.

As to this clone: Mismatch with germline at one junction end may stem from a read error. This sequence joins TRDV1 and TRDJ1; tentative D call: TRDD3 (6 bases). Germline CDR1 TSWWSYY, CDR2 QGS. CDR3 length: 17 amino acids. The CDR3 sequence is CAFGPWYEISLVGELIF. In DNA form, the CDR3 reads TGTGCTTTTGGCCCTTGGTATGAAATCTCCCTAGTGGGGGAACTCATCTTT.

About this clone itself: Germline is not matched at one junction end, which may reflect a read error. V is TRDV1 and J is TRDJ1, with 9 bases matching TRDD3. CDR1 TSWWSYY and CDR2 QGS come from the germline V gene. This CDR3 is 20 amino acids long. For the CDR3, the DNA is TGTGCTCTTGGGGACTCACATTCCTACGGGGGATACACCCACACCGATAAACTCACCTTT. Translation gives CALGDSHSYGGYTHTDKLTF.

This clone was counted a few times. This rearrangement joins TRDV2 to TRDJ1; 8 bases line up with TRDD3. Trimming cost V 3 bases and J 0 bases; bases outside gene matches: 35. The germline V gene has CDR1 GEAIGNYY and CDR2 EKD. The CDR3 spans 25 residues. In nucleotides, the CDR3 is TGTGCCTGTGACCTCTACGAAACGAGAGAAAAGGATTTTACTGGGGGCCACCTGTACACCGATAAACTCATCTTT. Its translation: CACDLYETREKDFTGGHLYTDKLIF.

The table lists this clone with a few counts. The chain is built from TRDV1 and TRDJ1; 10 bases map to TRDD3. CDR1 is TSWWSYY, CDR2 QGS, per germline. CDR3 size: 20 residues. Losses at the gene ends were 1 base for V and 3 bases for J; bases not matched to a gene: 17. Written as DNA, the CDR3 is TGTGCTCTTGGGGAACCTGTCCCCACTGGGGGATGTTTGAAGGCCGATAAACTCATCTTT. Its translation is CALGEPVPTGGCLKADKLIF.

This rearrangement joins TRDV1 to TRDJ1; 8 nucleotides align to TRDD3. This CDR3 region has 19 residues. Germline CDR1 is TSWWSYY and CDR2 is QGS. V dropped 1 base and J dropped 2; count of bases not matched to a gene: 15. In nucleotides, the CDR3 is TGTGCTCTTGGGGAACCGACCCTTCCCCCCCTGGGGGAAACCGATAAACTCATCTTT. Protein: CALGEPTLPPLGETDKLIF.

This chain links TRDV1 with TRDJ1; D tentatively reads TRDD1 or TRDD2 (5 bases each). The CDR3 is 17 residues long. V lost 1 base, J lost 5 bases, and 20 bases lay in between. Germline loops: CDR1 TSWWSYY, CDR2 QGS. Here the CDR3 reads CALGEPVLKRNGDKLIF. The CDR3 bases are TGTGCTCTTGGGGAACCTGTCCTAAAACGAAATGGGGATAAACTCATCTTT.

The gene calls are TRDV1 and TRDJ1; D is undetermined. With 7 bases removed from V and 8 bases from J, the gap between germline ends came to 20 bases. The length of the CDR3 is 14 residues. Germline V gene lookup returns CDR1 TSWWSYY and CDR2 QGS. CDR3 sequence reads: CALVGNDPRTKLIF. In nucleotides, the CDR3 is TGTGCTCTTGTAGGAAACGATCCCCGCACCAAACTCATCTTT.

V usage is TRDV1 and J usage is TRDJ1; the match to TRDD2 covers 8 bases. Germline CDR1 is TSWWSYY and CDR2 is QGS. After removal of 2 bases from V and 3 bases from J, the junction contained 17 bases not matched to a gene. The CDR3 totals 19 residues. The DNA of the CDR3 is TGTGCTCTTGGGGAAAGGGATCTTCCTACGCCCAAATACCCCGATAAACTCATCTTT. Translation: CALGERDLPTPKYPDKLIF.